The rows below give T cell receptor beta chains drawn from one sample of a study of blood T cell repertoires in COVID-19. Sequencing was performed with immunoSEQ multiplex PCR; in TCRdb, only in-frame clones are kept and a portion is missing. The profile shows 200,000 to 300,000 clones, roughly 82% of them singletons. Specimen: peripheral blood. The receptors stem from a woman aged 70-85 years with acute or convalescent COVID-19. Each CDR3 is given with its conserved first and last residue. A D gene is named only where the DNA matches it firmly.

j_gene | v_gene | d_gene | CDR3aa | CDR3nt
TRBJ1-1 | TRBV30 | - | CACRVLGYGAFF | TGTGCCTGCCGGGTACTAGGATACGGAGCTTTCTTT
TRBJ1-2 | TRBV5-1 | - | CASSYETTNYGYTF | TGCGCCAGCAGCTATGAAACAACTAACTATGGCTACACCTTC
TRBJ1-2 | TRBV28 | - | CASRSIYGYTF | TGTGCCAGCAGGTCCATCTATGGCTACACCTTC
TRBJ2-7 | TRBV29-1 | - | CSVENQGSEQYF | TGCAGCGTTGAGAACCAGGGATCGGAACAGTACTTC
TRBJ1-5 | TRBV7-2 | TRBD1 | CASSPQTGTNQPQHF | TGTGCCAGCAGCCCGCAGACAGGGACCAATCAGCCCCAGCATTTT
TRBJ1-2 | TRBV4-1 | TRBD1 | CASSQETGGRSTF | TGCGCCAGCAGCCAAGAGACAGGGGGTCGCTCCACCTTC
TRBJ1-5 | TRBV27 | - | CASSTYRDQPQHF | TGTGCCAGCAGCACCTACAGGGATCAGCCCCAGCATTTT
TRBJ2-1 | TRBV18 | TRBD2 | CASSPPFSGGHNEQFF | TGTGCCAGCTCACCACCCTTCAGCGGGGGTCACAATGAGCAGTTCTTC
TRBJ1-2 | TRBV6-1 | TRBD1 | CASSETTGIYGYTF | TGTGCCAGCAGTGAAACGACAGGGATCTATGGCTACACCTTC
TRBJ1-2 | TRBV28 | - | CASSLTGNYGYTF | TGTGCCAGCAGTTTAACAGGAAACTATGGCTACACCTTC
TRBJ2-5 | TRBV5-1 | - | CASSLVLGAQETQYF | TGCGCCAGCAGCTTGGTTCTGGGGGCCCAAGAGACCCAGTACTTC
TRBJ1-3 | TRBV4-2 | TRBD1 | CASSQVSRGQGSGNTIYF | TGTGCCAGCAGCCAAGTCTCCCGAGGACAGGGATCTGGAAACACCATATATTTT